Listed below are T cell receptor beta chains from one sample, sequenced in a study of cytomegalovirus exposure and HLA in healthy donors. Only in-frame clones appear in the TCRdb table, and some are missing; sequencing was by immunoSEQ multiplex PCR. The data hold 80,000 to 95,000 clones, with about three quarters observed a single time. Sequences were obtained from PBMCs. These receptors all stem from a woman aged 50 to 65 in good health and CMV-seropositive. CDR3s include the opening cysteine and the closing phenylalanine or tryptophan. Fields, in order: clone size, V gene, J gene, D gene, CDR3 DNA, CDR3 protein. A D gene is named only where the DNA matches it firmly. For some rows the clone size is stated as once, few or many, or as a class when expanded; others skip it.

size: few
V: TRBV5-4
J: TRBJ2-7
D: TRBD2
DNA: TGTGCCAGCAGCTTACGACTAGCGGGATCCTACGAGCAGTACTTC
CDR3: CASSLRLAGSYEQYF

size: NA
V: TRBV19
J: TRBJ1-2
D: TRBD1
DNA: TGTGCCAGTAGTATACAGGGGGACTACACCTTC
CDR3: CASSIQGDYTF

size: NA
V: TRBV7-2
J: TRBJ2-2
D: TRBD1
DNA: TGTGCCAGCAGCTTGCAGGGGGCAGGGGAGCTGTTTTTT
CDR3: CASSLQGAGELFF

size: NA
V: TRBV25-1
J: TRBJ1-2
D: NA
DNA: TGTGCCAGCAGCGGGGCAGGGAGGGAGAACTATGGCTACACCTTC
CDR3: CASSGAGRENYGYTF

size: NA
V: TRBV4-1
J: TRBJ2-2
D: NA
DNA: TGCGCCAGCAGCCAAGATGGCCAATTGAACACCGGGGAGCTGTTTTTT
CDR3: CASSQDGQLNTGELFF

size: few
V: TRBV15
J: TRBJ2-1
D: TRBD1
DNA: TGTGCCACCCATGACAGGGGGCGACTATTGAACAATGAGCAGTTCTTC
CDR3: CATHDRGRLLNNEQFF

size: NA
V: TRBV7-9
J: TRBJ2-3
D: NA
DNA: TGTGCCAGCAGCTGGGGCAGGGAGAGGGAGGATACGCAGTACTTT
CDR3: CASSWGREREDTQYF

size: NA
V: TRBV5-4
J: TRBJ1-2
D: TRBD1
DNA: TGTGCCAGCAGCTTGGTGGACAGGGACCATGGCTACACCTTC
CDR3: CASSLVDRDHGYTF

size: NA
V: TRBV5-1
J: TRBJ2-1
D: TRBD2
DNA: TGCGCCAGCAGCTCCTCAGGTAGCGGGATCAATGAGCAGTTCTTC
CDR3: CASSSSGSGINEQFF

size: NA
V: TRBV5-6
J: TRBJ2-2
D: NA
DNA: TGTGCCAGCAGCCGTACTAGCCGGGGGAATGGCGGGGAGCTGTTTTTT
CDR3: CASSRTSRGNGGELFF

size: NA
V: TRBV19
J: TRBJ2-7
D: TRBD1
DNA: TGTGCCAGTAGTATGGCGGGACAGGGGCGTTACGAGCAGTACTTC
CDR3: CASSMAGQGRYEQYF

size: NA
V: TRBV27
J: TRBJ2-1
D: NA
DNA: TGTGCCAGCGGTACTAGCTCCTACAATGAGCAGTTCTTC
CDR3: CASGTSSYNEQFF

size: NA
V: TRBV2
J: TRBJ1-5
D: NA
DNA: TGTGCCAGCAGATCAGGGTTAGGGGTGAATCAGCCCCAGCATTTT
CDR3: CASRSGLGVNQPQHF

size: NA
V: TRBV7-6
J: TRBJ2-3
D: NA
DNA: TGTGCCAGCAGCTTAGGGTTCGCAGGGGGCACAGATACGCAGTATTTT
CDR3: CASSLGFAGGTDTQYF

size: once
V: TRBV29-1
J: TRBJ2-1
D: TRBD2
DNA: TGCAGCGTTACGACTAGCGGGTCCAATGAGCAGTTCTTC
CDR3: CSVTTSGSNEQFF

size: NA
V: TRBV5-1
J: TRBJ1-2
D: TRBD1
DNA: TGCGCCAGCAGCTGGGGGACAGTGAACTATGGCTACACCTTC
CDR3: CASSWGTVNYGYTF

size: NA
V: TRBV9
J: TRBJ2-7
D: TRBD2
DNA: TGTGCCAGCAGCGTAGACACTAGCGGGAGCCGGGGGCAGTACTTC
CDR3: CASSVDTSGSRGQYF